A selection of T cell receptor beta chains follows, all from one sample in a study of control samples from healthy donors and cancer patients. Method: immunoSEQ multiplex PCR; TCRdb's copy keeps in-frame clones and lacks some. Here the sample spans 100,000 to 150,000 clones, about 90% being singletons. Sequenced material: blood. The receptors were gathered from a man aged 18 to 30 in good health. Each CDR3 is given with its conserved first and last residue. D genes are given only for firm matches. A clone size is listed for some rows: how often the clone was seen (once, few, many), or a class if it is expanded.

V gene	clone size	D gene	J gene	CDR3 DNA	CDR3 protein
TRBV7-9	.	.	TRBJ1-3	TGTGCCAGCAGCCCTACCGGGGGAAACACCATATATTTT	CASSPTGGNTIYF
TRBV23-1	.	.	TRBJ1-2	TGCGCCAGCAGTCAACGGCCTATTGGCTACACCTTC	CASSQRPIGYTF
TRBV11-3	.	.	TRBJ2-1	TGTGCCAGCAGCTTAGCCGTCGGAAGCTCCTACAATGAGCAGTTCTTC	CASSLAVGSSYNEQFF
TRBV9	.	TRBD2	TRBJ2-1	TGTGCCAGCAGCGTAGGAATAGCGGGAGGCGAGGATGAGCAGTTCTTC	CASSVGIAGGEDEQFF
TRBV25-1	once	TRBD2	TRBJ2-1	TGTGCCAGCAGTTCCCTAGCGGGAGGTTACAATGAGCAGTTCTTC	CASSSLAGGYNEQFF
TRBV7-3	.	.	TRBJ1-1	TGTGCCAGCAGCCCCTCAAGTTCGAACACTGAAGCTTTCTTT	CASSPSSSNTEAFF
TRBV4-1	once	TRBD2	TRBJ2-3	TGCGCCAGCAGCCAAGGGGGACTAGCGGGAGGGCTCGATACGCAGTATTTT	CASSQGGLAGGLDTQYF
TRBV2	.	.	TRBJ2-1	TGTGCCAGCAGTGAGTCATGGATCAATGAGCAGTTCTTC	CASSESWINEQFF
TRBV2	.	.	TRBJ1-4	TGTGCCAGCAGTGAGCTACAGGGACGACTTGTTGCTGAAAAACTGTTTTTT	CASSELQGRLVAEKLFF
TRBV29-1	.	.	TRBJ1-1	TGCAGCGTTGTGGGTCGAGTGAACACTGAAGCTTTCTTT	CSVVGRVNTEAFF
TRBV7-8	few	.	TRBJ2-7	TGTGCCAGCAGCTTAGCGGTGTCGGCAACCTACGAGCAGTACTTC	CASSLAVSATYEQYF
TRBV28	.	.	TRBJ2-7	TGTGCCAGCAGCCCCGGGGGTATCTACGAGCAGTACTTC	CASSPGGIYEQYF
TRBV6-4	.	.	TRBJ1-2	TGTGCCAGCAGTGATGGGGGAAGAGGCTACACCTTC	CASSDGGRGYTF
TRBV18	.	TRBD1	TRBJ2-7	TGTGCCAGCTCACCCGACAGGGGGGGAACCTACGAGCAGTACTTC	CASSPDRGGTYEQYF
TRBV4-3	.	TRBD1	TRBJ2-4	TGCGCCAGCAGCCAAACCAGAGGACAGGGGATGACCAAAAACATTCAGTACTTC	CASSQTRGQGMTKNIQYF
TRBV19	once	.	TRBJ2-5	TGTGCCAGTAGTATAACCAGGACTCAGGGGGGAGAGACCCAGTACTTC	CASSITRTQGGETQYF
TRBV6-2/TRBV6-3	once	.	TRBJ1-2	TGTGCCAGCAGTTACTCGAATTCCGCTGACTATGGCTACACCTTC	CASSYSNSADYGYTF
TRBV5-4	.	.	TRBJ2-5	TGTGCCAGCAGCTACAACAGGGGAGGCCAAGAGACCCAGTACTTC	CASSYNRGGQETQYF
TRBV5-1	.	.	TRBJ2-5	TGCGCCAGCAGTTATGGGGGCGGAGAGACCCAGTACTTC	CASSYGGGETQYF
TRBV27	few	TRBD1	TRBJ1-6	TGTGCCAGCAGTTTCACACAGGGGAATAATTCACCCCTCCACTTT	CASSFTQGNNSPLHF
TRBV5-8	.	.	TRBJ1-3	TGTGCCAGCAGCTTGGGGCAGTTCGGCTCTGGAAACACCATATATTTT	CASSLGQFGSGNTIYF
TRBV6-5	.	.	TRBJ1-2	TGTGCCAGCAGTTCCGACACCCACCAGCGGGGCTACACCTTC	CASSSDTHQRGYTF
TRBV27	.	.	TRBJ2-3	TGTGCCAGCAGTTTTTCGATGGGTTGGGGCACAGATACGCAGTATTTT	CASSFSMGWGTDTQYF
TRBV28	.	TRBD1	TRBJ2-7	TGTGCCAGCAGTTTATCCTCCGGGACAGTCAACGAGCAGTACTTC	CASSLSSGTVNEQYF
TRBV7-7	.	TRBD2	TRBJ2-3	TGTGCCAGCAGCCCACGACTAGCAGCGAGCACAGATACGCAGTATTTT	CASSPRLAASTDTQYF
TRBV28	.	.	TRBJ2-5	TGTGCCAGCAGCATCGGGTCGGCGGGAAGGGGTTTGGAGACCCAGTACTTC	CASSIGSAGRGLETQYF
TRBV6-2/TRBV6-3	.	TRBD2	TRBJ2-2	TGTGCCAGCAGTTACCGACTAGCGGAGGAATACACCGGGGAGCTGTTTTTT	CASSYRLAEEYTGELFF
TRBV11-1	.	TRBD1	TRBJ1-1	TGTGCCAGCAGCTTGGCGGGACAGACGAACACTGAAGCTTTCTTT	CASSLAGQTNTEAFF
TRBV2	.	.	TRBJ2-7	TGTGCCAGCAGTAAGGGTCAGGGGGAGGCGTACGAGCAGTACTTC	CASSKGQGEAYEQYF
TRBV7-2	.	.	TRBJ2-1	TGTGCCAGCAGCCTAAATGCGTACAATGAGCAGTTCTTC	CASSLNAYNEQFF
TRBV9	.	.	TRBJ2-3	TGTGCCAGCAGCGTAGAGAGCGGAGATACGCAGTATTTT	CASSVESGDTQYF
TRBV6-6	.	.	TRBJ2-5	TGTGCCAGCAGTCCCGGACAGAAGGAGACCCAGTACTTC	CASSPGQKETQYF
TRBV28	.	TRBD1	TRBJ1-4	TGTGCCAGCAGTCCACGGACAGGGGAGGAAAAACTGTTTTTT	CASSPRTGEEKLFF
TRBV5-6	.	.	TRBJ2-7	TGTGCCAGCAGCTTGACACTAACTCCTACCTACGAGCAGTACTTC	CASSLTLTPTYEQYF
TRBV5-4	.	.	TRBJ1-4	TGTGCCAGCAGCCGTACCGGGGGCTATGAAAAACTGTTTTTT	CASSRTGGYEKLFF
TRBV28	few	.	TRBJ1-5	TGTGCCAGCAGTTTACGACATCTTCCCCAGCATTTT	CASSLRHLPQHF
TRBV5-6	.	.	TRBJ2-7	TGTGCCAGCAGCTTGGCCTGGACAGTATCCGAGCAGTACTTC	CASSLAWTVSEQYF
TRBV6-4	.	.	TRBJ2-7	TGTGCCAGCATCCCGGAGGGGACTGCCGGCCCCTACGAGCAGTACTTC	CASIPEGTAGPYEQYF
TRBV28	.	TRBD1	TRBJ1-1	TGTGCCAGCAGTTTCTTCAGGGGGCGGGCTGAAGCTTTCTTT	CASSFFRGRAEAFF
TRBV27	.	TRBD2	TRBJ2-4	TGTGCCAGCAGTCCGGGACTAGCGATCTGGAAAAACATTCAGTACTTC	CASSPGLAIWKNIQYF
TRBV20-1	.	.	TRBJ2-5	TGCAGTGCTAGTTCCAACCCCCGGGAGACCCAGTACTTC	CSASSNPRETQYF